This TCR beta chain derives from a study of read filtering for tumor transcriptome and immune sequencing. Study observations and caveats: Approximately 80% of IR-seq clonotypes had one read, totaling approximately 3.3% of reads; RNA-seq: 74.6% and 44.6%.

This clonotype was seen many times. Its antigen is as yet unknown. This library used around 400 ng RNA and molecular barcoded adaptors spanning alpha/delta and beta/gamma chains. One entry per CDR3 protein, called by TCRdb with MiXCR from the reads. The sample contains 100,000 to 150,000 distinct CDR3 sequences, roughly 13% of which appear only once. J lost 0 bases, V lost 7 bases, and 8 bases had no gene match. The CDR3 covers 16 residues. Germline V gene sequence: CDR1 SEHNR, CDR2 FQNEAQ (reference sequence). Sequencing used a population of CD138-negative cells sorted from bone marrow. This chain connects TRBV7-9 to TRBJ1-3; 8 bases align to TRBD1. This sequence originates from a donor at least 40 years old with multiple myeloma. As DNA, the CDR3 is TGTGCCAGCACCAGACAGGGGCGAAACTCTGGAAACACCATATATTTT. This encodes CASTRQGRNSGNTIYF.